Listed below are T cell receptor beta chains from one sample, sequenced in a study of T cells expressing NK-cell markers. Reprocessing the 5' RACE reads, TCRdb reports a single entry for every CDR3 protein and omits DNA. This listing includes some 450,000 distinct CDR3 sequences. Sample: blood T cells: a sorted CD56 or NKG2C T cell subset, CD4+ or CD8+ T cells, or bulk PBMC T cells (not recorded which). The receptors come from a woman between 18 and 70 years old in good health. Each CDR3 is given with its conserved first and last residue.

j_call,v_call,cdr3_aa
TRBJ2-1,TRBV2,CAVRPGRDEQFF
TRBJ1-5,TRBV6-5,CASSYLGATQIGNQPQHF
TRBJ2-1,TRBV2,CVPWDRQKNEQFF
TRBJ2-7,TRBV7-9,CASSFPRTAEQYF
TRBJ2-1,TRBV6-5,CASSYGQGGNEQFF
TRBJ1-1,TRBV7-2,CASTMSGNTEAFF
TRBJ2-1,TRBV3-1,CASSHWSIRNNEQFF
TRBJ2-7,TRBV28,CASTPGPAYEQYF
TRBJ2-1,TRBV20-1,CSARGSTSRILDEQFF
TRBJ2-3,TRBV20-1,CSASKVAGGDTQYF
TRBJ1-2,TRBV20-1,CSAWGQENYGYTF
TRBJ2-7,TRBV19,CASSIGTVTYEQYF
TRBJ1-6,TRBV15,CATSRDAGYNSPLHF
TRBJ1-2,TRBV28,CASSLSKGYGYTF
TRBJ2-1,TRBV20-1,CSAAGRGGAEQFF
TRBJ2-3,TRBV29-1,CSVEGGVADTQYF
TRBJ1-2,TRBV21-1,CASSWGYPGRGGYTF
TRBJ1-2,TRBV20-1,CSAEPTQTVNYGYTF
TRBJ2-2,TRBV4-3,CASSHSPTSNTGELFF
TRBJ1-2,TRBV7-2,CASSLEPGLGYTF
TRBJ1-5,TRBV20-1,CSARDRWTGPSNQPQHF
TRBJ1-6,TRBV7-2,CASSTPTGIINSPLHF
TRBJ1-2,TRBV6-5,CASSMGGYGYTF
TRBJ2-1,TRBV20-1,CSARVLAASYNEQFF
TRBJ2-4,TRBV20-1,CSAPIAGGKNIQYF
TRBJ2-7,TRBV28,CASSFVTGRAYEQYF
TRBJ2-5,TRBV7-9,CASRKRENQYF
TRBJ2-1,TRBV7-6,CASSPRTHHNEQFF
TRBJ2-1,TRBV6-1,CASTQGTTATHEQFF
TRBJ2-5,TRBV28,CASSRTVTRGETQYF
TRBJ1-2,TRBV12-3/TRBV12-4,CASSFGRNIYGYTF
TRBJ2-7,TRBV27,CASSLNRVEQYF
TRBJ2-3,TRBV29-1,CSVRNGASTDTQYF
TRBJ2-5,TRBV3-1,CASSQGAGTSWKTQYF
TRBJ2-1,TRBV27,CASSFGLAGDNEQFF
TRBJ2-7,TRBV6-1,CASSTSGRTEQYF
TRBJ1-1,TRBV12-3/TRBV12-4,CASSSLVRGFTEAFF
TRBJ2-7,TRBV6-2/TRBV6-3,CASSYGVDSYEQYF
TRBJ2-7,TRBV3-1,CASSQEMGRESSYEQYF
TRBJ1-5,TRBV7-3,CASSLRPGGNQPQHF
TRBJ1-2,TRBV12-5,CASGLSAGAGTF
TRBJ2-3,TRBV25-1,CASSEYQSSDTQYF
TRBJ2-7,TRBV20-1,CSASLGGGTYEQYF
TRBJ2-5,TRBV21-1,CASSKAQDQETQYF
TRBJ2-1,TRBV6-1,CASKSDSSYNEQFF
TRBJ1-2,TRBV7-2,CASGRRGQGLVYTF
TRBJ2-7,TRBV5-1,CASTIGTGGYEQYF
TRBJ1-1,TRBV7-6,CASGTAVSTEAFF
TRBJ2-1,TRBV10-2,CASSDIQGYNEQFF
TRBJ2-4,TRBV11-2,CASSLGLGQGWNIQYF
TRBJ1-1,TRBV11-2,CASSLDNVMNTEAFF
TRBJ1-2,TRBV4-2,CASSQDQGDHYGYTF
TRBJ2-5,TRBV20-1,CSARVSQTGQETQYF
TRBJ2-2,TRBV7-9,CASSVTSGKAGELFF
TRBJ2-3,TRBV11-2,CASNQHPAGTGGVVDTQYF
TRBJ2-2,TRBV20-1,CSVAKGGELFF
TRBJ1-1,TRBV10-2,CASSEDRPTEAFF
TRBJ2-1,TRBV20-1,CSASPGGVHNEQFF
TRBJ2-1,TRBV5-1,CASSKLGGNEQFF